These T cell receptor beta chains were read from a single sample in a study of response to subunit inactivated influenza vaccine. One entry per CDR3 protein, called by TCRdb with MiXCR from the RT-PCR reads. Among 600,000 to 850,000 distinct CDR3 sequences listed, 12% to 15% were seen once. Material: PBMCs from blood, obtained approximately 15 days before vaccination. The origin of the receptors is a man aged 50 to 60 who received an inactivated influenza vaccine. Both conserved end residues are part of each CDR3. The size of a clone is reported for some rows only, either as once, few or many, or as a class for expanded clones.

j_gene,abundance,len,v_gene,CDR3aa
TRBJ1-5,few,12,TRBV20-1,CSARDHNQPQHF
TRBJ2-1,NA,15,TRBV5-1,CASTRGGQVFNEQFF
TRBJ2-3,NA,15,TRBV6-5,CASSFDPGSTDTQYF
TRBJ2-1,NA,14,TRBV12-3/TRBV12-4,CASSLAVAYNEQFF
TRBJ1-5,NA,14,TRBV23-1,CASKWDPSNQPQHF
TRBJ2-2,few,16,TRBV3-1,CASSQMLTTNTGELFF
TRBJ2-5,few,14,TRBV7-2,CASSQGVLRETQYF
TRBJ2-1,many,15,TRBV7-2,CASSLVLGWRNEQFF
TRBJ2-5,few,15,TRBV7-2,CASSSRVVIPETQYF
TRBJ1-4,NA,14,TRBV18,CASSPGTGGDILFF
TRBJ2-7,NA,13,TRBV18,CASSTAGAYEQYF
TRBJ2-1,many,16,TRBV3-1,CASSQDLGLSYNEQFF
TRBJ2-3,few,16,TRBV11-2,CASIQTLSGVGDTQYF
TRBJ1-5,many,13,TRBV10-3,CAIRDRDNQPQHF
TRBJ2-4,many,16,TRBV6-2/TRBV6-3,CASRPTSGGAQNIQYF
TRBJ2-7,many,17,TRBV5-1,CASSLGVRLADTYEQYF
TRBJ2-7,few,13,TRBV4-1,CASSQGQGTEQYF
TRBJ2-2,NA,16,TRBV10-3,CAISESGSLHTGELFF
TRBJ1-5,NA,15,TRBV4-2,CASSQGGRPNQPQHF
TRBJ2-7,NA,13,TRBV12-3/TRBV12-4,CASSSSDSYEQYF